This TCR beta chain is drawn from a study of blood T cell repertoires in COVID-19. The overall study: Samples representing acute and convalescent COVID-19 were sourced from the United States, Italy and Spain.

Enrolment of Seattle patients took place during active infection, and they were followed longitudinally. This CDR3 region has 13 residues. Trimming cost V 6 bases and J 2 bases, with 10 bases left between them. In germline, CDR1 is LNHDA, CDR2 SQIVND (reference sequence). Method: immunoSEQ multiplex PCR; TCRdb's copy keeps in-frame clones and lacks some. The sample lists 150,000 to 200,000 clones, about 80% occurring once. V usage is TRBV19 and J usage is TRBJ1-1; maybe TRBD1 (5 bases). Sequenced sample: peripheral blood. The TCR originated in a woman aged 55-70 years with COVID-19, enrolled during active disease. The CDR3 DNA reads TGTGCCAGTAGGGTGACAGTCAACACTGAAGCTTTCTTT. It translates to CASRVTVNTEAFF.